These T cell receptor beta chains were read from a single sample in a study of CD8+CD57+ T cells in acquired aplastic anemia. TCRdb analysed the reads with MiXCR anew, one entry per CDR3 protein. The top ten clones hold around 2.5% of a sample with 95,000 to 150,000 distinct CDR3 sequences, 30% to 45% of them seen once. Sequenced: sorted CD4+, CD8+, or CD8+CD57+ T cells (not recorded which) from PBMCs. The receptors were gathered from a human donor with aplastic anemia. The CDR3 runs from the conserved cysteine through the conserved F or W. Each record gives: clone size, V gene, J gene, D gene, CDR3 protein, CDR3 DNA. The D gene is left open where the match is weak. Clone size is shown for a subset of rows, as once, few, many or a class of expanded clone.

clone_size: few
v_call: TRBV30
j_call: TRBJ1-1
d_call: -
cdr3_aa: CAWSAPLRLDTEAFF
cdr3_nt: TGTGCCTGGAGTGCCCCCCTGAGGCTGGACACTGAAGCTTTCTTT

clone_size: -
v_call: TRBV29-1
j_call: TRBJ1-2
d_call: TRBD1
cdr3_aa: CSVEFRKTGYYGYTF
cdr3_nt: TGCAGCGTTGAATTTCGAAAGACAGGGTACTATGGCTACACCTTC

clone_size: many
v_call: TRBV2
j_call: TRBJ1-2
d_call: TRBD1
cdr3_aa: CASRAGGGRGYGYTF
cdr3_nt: TGTGCCAGCAGAGCAGGGGGAGGGCGAGGCTATGGCTACACCTTC

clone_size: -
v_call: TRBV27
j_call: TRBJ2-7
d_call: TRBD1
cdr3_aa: CASSSRTGGRGSRCEQYF
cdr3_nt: TGTGCCAGCAGTTCCCGGACAGGGGGAAGGGGATCAAGGTGCGAGCAGTACTTC

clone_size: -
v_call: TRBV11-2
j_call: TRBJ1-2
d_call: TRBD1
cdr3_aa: CASSSPRQGARGYTF
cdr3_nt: TGTGCCAGCAGCTCCCCCCGGCAGGGGGCAAGAGGCTACACCTTC

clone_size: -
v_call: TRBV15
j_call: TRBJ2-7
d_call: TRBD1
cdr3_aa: CATSFRQGSHEQYF
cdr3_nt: TGTGCCACCAGCTTCCGACAGGGTTCCCACGAGCAGTACTTC

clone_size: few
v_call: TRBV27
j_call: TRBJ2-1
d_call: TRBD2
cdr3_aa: CASSPRALAGVGEQFF
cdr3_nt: TGTGCCAGCAGTCCCCGAGCACTAGCGGGGGTGGGGGAGCAGTTCTTC

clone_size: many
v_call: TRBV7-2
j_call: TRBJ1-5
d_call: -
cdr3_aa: CASSLTLSNQPQHF
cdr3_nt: TGTGCCAGCAGCTTAACACTTAGCAATCAGCCCCAGCATTTT

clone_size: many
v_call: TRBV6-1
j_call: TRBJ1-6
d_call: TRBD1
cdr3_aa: CASSEGQGFRLHF
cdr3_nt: TGTGCCAGCAGTGAGGGACAGGGTTTTCGCCTCCACTTT

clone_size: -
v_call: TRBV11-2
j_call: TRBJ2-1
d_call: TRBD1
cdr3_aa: CASSPTGTGANEQFF
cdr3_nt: TGTGCCAGCAGCCCCACCGGGACAGGTGCCAATGAGCAGTTCTTC

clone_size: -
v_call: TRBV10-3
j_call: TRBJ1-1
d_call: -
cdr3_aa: CATSGEPLINTEAFF
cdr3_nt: TGTGCCACCTCAGGGGAACCCTTGATAAACACTGAAGCTTTCTTT

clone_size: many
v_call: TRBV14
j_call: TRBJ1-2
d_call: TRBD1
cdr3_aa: CASSQGQGNNYGYTF
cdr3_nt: TGTGCCAGCAGCCAAGGACAGGGTAATAACTATGGCTACACCTTC

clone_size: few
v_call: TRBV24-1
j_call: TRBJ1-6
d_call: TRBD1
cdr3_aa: CATSVESGGWHNSPLHF
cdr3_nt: TGTGCCACCAGTGTTGAGTCAGGGGGTTGGCATAATTCACCCCTCCACTTT

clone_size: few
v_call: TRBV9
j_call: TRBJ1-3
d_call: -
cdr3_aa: CASSVGGRTGNTIYF
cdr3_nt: TGTGCCAGCAGCGTGGGGGGCCGGACTGGAAACACCATATATTTT

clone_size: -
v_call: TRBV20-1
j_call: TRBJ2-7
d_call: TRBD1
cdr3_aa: CSARKVKGTGGSYEQYF
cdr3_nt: TGCAGTGCTAGAAAGGTCAAGGGGACAGGGGGGAGTTACGAGCAGTACTTC

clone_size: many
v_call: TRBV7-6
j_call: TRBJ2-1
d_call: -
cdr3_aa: CASTGQGGNEQFF
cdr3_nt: TGTGCCAGCACAGGGCAAGGGGGGAATGAGCAGTTCTTC

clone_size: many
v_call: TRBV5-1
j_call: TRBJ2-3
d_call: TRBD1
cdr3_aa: CASSGQGSTDTQYF
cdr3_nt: TGCGCCAGCAGCGGACAGGGTTCCACAGATACGCAGTATTTT

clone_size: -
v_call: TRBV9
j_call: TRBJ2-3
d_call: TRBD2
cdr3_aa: CASSETSASTDTQYF
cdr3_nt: TGTGCCAGCAGCGAGACTAGCGCTAGCACAGATACGCAGTATTTT

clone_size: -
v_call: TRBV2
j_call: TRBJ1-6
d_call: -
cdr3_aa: CASTNAGSNSPLHF
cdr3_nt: TGTGCCAGCACCAACGCAGGGAGTAATTCACCCCTCCACTTT

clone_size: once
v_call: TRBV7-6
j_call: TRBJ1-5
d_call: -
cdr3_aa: CASSFPGYEDVKDQPQHF
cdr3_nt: TGTGCCAGCAGCTTCCCAGGGTATGAGGACGTGAAGGATCAGCCCCAGCATTTT

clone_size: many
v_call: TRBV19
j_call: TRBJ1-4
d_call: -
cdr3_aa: CASRHRETNEKLFF
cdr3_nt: TGTGCCAGTAGGCACAGGGAGACTAATGAAAAACTGTTTTTT

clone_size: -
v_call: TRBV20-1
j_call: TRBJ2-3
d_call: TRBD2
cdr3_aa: CSAKGLASTDTQYF
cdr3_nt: TGCAGTGCTAAAGGACTAGCGAGCACAGATACGCAGTATTTT

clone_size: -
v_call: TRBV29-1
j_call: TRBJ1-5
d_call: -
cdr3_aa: CSVEEDRNQPQHF
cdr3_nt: TGCAGCGTTGAAGAAGACAGAAATCAGCCCCAGCATTTT

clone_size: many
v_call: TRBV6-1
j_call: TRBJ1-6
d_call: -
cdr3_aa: CASSPTWENSPLHF
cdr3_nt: TGTGCCAGCAGTCCTACATGGGAGAATTCACCCCTCCACTTT

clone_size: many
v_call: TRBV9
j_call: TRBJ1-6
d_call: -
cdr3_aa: CASSVGQHSPLHF
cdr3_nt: TGTGCCAGCAGCGTAGGACAGCACTCACCCCTCCACTTT

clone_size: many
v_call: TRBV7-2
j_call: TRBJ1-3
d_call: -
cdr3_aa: CASSNPGISGNTIYF
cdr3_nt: TGTGCCAGCAGCAATCCGGGCATCTCTGGAAACACCATATATTTT

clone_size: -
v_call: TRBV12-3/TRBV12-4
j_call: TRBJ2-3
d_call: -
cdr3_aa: CASSPPGRDTQYF
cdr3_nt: TGTGCCAGCAGTCCACCCGGGCGGGATACGCAGTATTTT

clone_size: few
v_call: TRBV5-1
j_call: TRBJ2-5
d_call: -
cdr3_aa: CASSLRGVEKETQCF
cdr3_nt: TGCGCCAGCAGCTTGAGGGGAGTGGAAAAAGAGACCCAGTGCTTC

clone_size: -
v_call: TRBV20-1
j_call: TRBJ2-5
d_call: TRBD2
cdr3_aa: CSANLGGGGEAQYF
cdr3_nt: TGCAGTGCTAACCTCGGGGGGGGCGGAGAGGCCCAGTACTTC

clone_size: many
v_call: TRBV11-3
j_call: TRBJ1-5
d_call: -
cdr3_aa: CASSLAAQPQHF
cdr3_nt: TGTGCCAGCAGCTTAGCTGCTCAGCCCCAGCATTTT

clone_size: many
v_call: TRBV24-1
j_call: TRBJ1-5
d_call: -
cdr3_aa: CATGRTEKSPQHF
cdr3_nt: TGTGCCACCGGACGGACAGAAAAGAGTCCCCAGCATTTT

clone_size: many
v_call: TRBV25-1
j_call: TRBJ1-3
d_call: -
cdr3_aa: CASSEFGGTGNTIYF
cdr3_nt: TGTGCCAGCAGTGAATTTGGGGGCACTGGAAACACCATATATTTT

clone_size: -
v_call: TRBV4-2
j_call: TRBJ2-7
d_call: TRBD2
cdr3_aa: CASSPRLAGSYEQYF
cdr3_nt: TGTGCCAGCAGCCCCAGACTAGCGGGTTCCTACGAGCAGTACTTC

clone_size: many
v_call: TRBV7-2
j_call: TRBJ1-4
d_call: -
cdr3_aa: CASSLALRDTNEKLFF
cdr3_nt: TGTGCCAGCAGCTTAGCCCTCCGGGACACTAATGAAAAACTGTTTTTT

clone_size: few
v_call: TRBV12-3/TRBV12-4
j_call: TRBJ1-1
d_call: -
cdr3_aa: CASSLRGLGGKVSANTEAFF
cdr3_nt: TGTGCCAGCAGTTTAAGGGGTTTAGGGGGGAAGGTCAGTGCGAACACTGAAGCTTTCTTT

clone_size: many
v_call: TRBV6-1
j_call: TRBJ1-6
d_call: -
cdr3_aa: CASRPHGRENSPLHF
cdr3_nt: TGTGCCAGCAGACCCCACGGAAGGGAGAATTCACCCCTCCACTTT

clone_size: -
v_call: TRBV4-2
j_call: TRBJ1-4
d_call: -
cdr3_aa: CASSLRQGGSAGEKLFF
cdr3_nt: TGTGCCAGCAGCCTGAGGCAAGGAGGATCGGCTGGGGAAAAACTGTTTTTT

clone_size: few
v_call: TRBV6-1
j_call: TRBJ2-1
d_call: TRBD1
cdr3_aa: CASSRATGNTYNEQFF
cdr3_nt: TGTGCCAGCAGTCGGGCGACAGGGAACACATACAATGAGCAGTTCTTC

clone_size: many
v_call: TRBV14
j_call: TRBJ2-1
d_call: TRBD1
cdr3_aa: CASSQVGTGWGNEQFF
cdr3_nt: TGTGCCAGCAGCCAAGTAGGGACAGGGTGGGGCAATGAGCAGTTCTTC

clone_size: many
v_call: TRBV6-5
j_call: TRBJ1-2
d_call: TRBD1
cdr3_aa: CASSYETGGGYGYTF
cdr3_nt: TGTGCCAGCAGTTACGAGACAGGGGGCGGGTATGGCTACACCTTC

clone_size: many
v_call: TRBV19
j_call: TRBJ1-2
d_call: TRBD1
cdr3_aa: CASRKRDRYEGYTF
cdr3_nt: TGTGCCAGTAGAAAAAGGGACAGGTATGAAGGCTACACCTTC

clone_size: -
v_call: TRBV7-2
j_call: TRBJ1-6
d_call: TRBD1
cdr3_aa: CASSPRGQGSPLHF
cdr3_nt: TGTGCCAGCAGCCCTCGGGGACAGGGGTCACCCCTCCACTTT

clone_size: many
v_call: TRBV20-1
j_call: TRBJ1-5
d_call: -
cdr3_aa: CSARDRAYSNQPQHF
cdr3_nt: TGCAGTGCTAGAGACCGGGCCTATAGCAATCAGCCCCAGCATTTT

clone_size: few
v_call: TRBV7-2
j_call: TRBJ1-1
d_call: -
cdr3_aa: CASSLALREKGKGTEAFF
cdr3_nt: TGTGCCAGCAGCTTAGCGTTGAGGGAAAAAGGGAAGGGGACTGAAGCTTTCTTT

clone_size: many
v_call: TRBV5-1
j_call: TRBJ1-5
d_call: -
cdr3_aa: CASSLDSNNQPQHF
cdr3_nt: TGCGCCAGCAGCTTGGACAGCAATAATCAGCCCCAGCATTTT

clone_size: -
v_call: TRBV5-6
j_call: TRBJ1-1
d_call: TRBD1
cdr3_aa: CASSFSTGDTEAFF
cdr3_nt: TGTGCCAGCAGCTTTTCGACAGGGGACACTGAAGCTTTCTTT

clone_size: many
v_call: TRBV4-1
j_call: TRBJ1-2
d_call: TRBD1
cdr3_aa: CASSHARTGVMRGYTF
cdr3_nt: TGCGCCAGCAGCCACGCCCGGACAGGGGTAATGAGGGGCTACACCTTC

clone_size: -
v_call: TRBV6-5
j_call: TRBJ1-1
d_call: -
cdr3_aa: CASSYSNPNTEAFF
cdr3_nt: TGTGCCAGCAGTTACTCGAATCCCAACACTGAAGCTTTCTTT

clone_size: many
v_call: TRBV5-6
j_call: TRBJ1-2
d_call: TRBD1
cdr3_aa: CASSIGQGHYGYTF
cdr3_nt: TGTGCCAGCAGCATCGGACAGGGCCACTATGGCTACACCTTC

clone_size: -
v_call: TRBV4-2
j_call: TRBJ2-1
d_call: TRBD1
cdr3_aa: CASSPYGNPGQGSYNEQFF
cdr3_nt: TGTGCCAGCAGCCCTTATGGGAACCCGGGACAGGGGTCCTACAATGAGCAGTTCTTC

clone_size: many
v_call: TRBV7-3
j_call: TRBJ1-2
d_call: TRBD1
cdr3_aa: CASSLRAAAGGHGYTF
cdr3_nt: TGTGCCAGCAGCTTAAGAGCTGCGGCAGGGGGACATGGCTACACCTTC